There are a few counts of the clone carrying this T cell receptor (beta chain). The sample is drawn from a study of blood T cell repertoires in COVID-19. V gave up 4 bases and J gave up 5 bases, with 15 bases separating them. The CDR3 runs to 14 residues. Looked up from germline, CDR1 is ENHRY and CDR2 is SYGVKD. Assay used: immunoSEQ multiplex PCR; TCRdb lists only in-frame clones, some missing. The sample includes roughly 150,000 clones, 81% seen only once; the top ten take roughly 5%. The clonotype originates from a woman in her 40s with acute COVID-19. This chain connects TRBV10-3 to TRBJ2-7; D ambiguous. The sample was PBMCs or T cells enriched from blood (not recorded which). The CDR3 DNA reads TGTGCCATCAGTGGGGTCCTCCTGGGCCACGAGCAGTACTTC. Translated, it gives CAISGVLLGHEQYF.